These 12 T cell receptor beta chains were all obtained from the same sample, sequenced in a study of cytomegalovirus exposure and HLA in healthy donors. The primer mix had 60 Vbeta and 13 Jbeta primers. Libraries were prepared by immunoSEQ multiplex PCR; TCRdb keeps only in-frame clonotypes and omits some of them. The sample carries approximately 100,000 clones, under 80% recorded once. The source material was PBMCs. Receptors were obtained from a woman aged 18-29 years in good health and CMV-seropositive.

The V and J genes are TRBV28 and TRBJ1-4; TRBD1 might be the D (5 bases). The ends were cut back, 2 bases at V and 4 bases at J, with 8 bases in the middle. From germline, CDR1 is MDHEN and CDR2 SYDVKM. The CDR3 sequence is 14 residues long. For the CDR3, the DNA is TGTGCCAGCAGTTTAGTGGGGGGTAATGAAAAACTGTTTTTT. This codes for CASSLVGGNEKLFF.

This sequence joins TRBV9 and TRBJ2-1; 7 bases are a match to TRBD2. The germline V gene encodes CDR1 SGDLS and CDR2 YYNGEE. With 4 bases clipped from V and 9 bases from J, the junction kept 7 bases outside the gene matches. The length of the CDR3 is 13 residues. CDR3 amino acids: CASSRAGVREQFF. The CDR3, as DNA: TGTGCCAGCAGCAGGGCGGGAGTTCGTGAGCAGTTCTTC.

This clone occurred once. V and J are TRBV15 and TRBJ2-1; perhaps TRBD2 as D (5 bases). The CDR3 runs to 18 residues. Germline CDR1 and CDR2: LNHNV and YYDKDF (reference sequence). The germline V and J ends were trimmed by 0 bases and 0 bases, with 15 bases remaining between them. CDR3 nucleotide sequence: TGTGCCACCAGCAGAGATCGGACCCATGGGAGCTCCTACAATGAGCAGTTCTTC. It translates to CATSRDRTHGSSYNEQFF.

This clone appeared a few times. This rearrangement joins TRBV6-5 to TRBJ1-1; TRBD1 is a possible D gene (5 bases). This CDR3 region has 13 residues. Germline lookup yields CDR1 MNHEY and CDR2 SVGAGI. V was clipped by 0 bases and J by 6 bases, with 8 bases between them. This chain's CDR3 is CASSYSWGAEAFF. CDR3 nucleotide sequence: TGTGCCAGCAGTTACTCGTGGGGGGCTGAAGCTTTCTTT.

This chain uses TRBV12-5 with TRBJ2-5; no firm D call. Germline CDR1 reads LGHNT; CDR2 reads FRNRAP. This CDR3 comprises 13 residues. Trimming removed 1 base at V and 5 bases at J, with 8 bases between. CDR3 sequence (DNA): TGTGCTAGTGGTTTGGGGGCAGAGGAGACCCAGTACTTC. Translating gives CASGLGAEETQYF.

V gene TRBV5-4 combines with J gene TRBJ1-4; 8 bases are shared with TRBD1. The CDR3 runs to 17 residues. Germline loops: CDR1 SGHNT, CDR2 YYREEE (reference sequence). With V trimmed by 3 bases and J by 3 bases, 10 bases remained unmatched. The CDR3 loop is CASSSGTGGIANEKLFF. DNA of the CDR3: TGTGCCAGCAGCTCCGGGACAGGAGGGATCGCTAATGAAAAACTGTTTTTT.

CDR3 nucleotide sequence: TGTGCCAGCAGGGATTGGTCGGGTGCGGACTACGAGCAGTACTTC. Translating it yields CASRDWSGADYEQYF. The chain recombines TRBV27 with TRBJ2-7; D gene uncertain. The CDR3 covers 15 residues. V was clipped by 6 bases and J by 3 bases, with 18 bases between them. Per germline, CDR1 MNHEY and CDR2 SMNVEV (reference sequence).

The chain couples TRBV10-3 to TRBJ1-3; D unclear. Germline V CDR1 and CDR2: ENHRY, SYGVKD. CDR3 length: 13 amino acids. V lost 4 bases to trimming and J lost 4 bases, with 8 bases between them. CDR3 sequence: CAISGSQGNTIYF. For the CDR3, the DNA is TGTGCCATCAGTGGGAGTCAGGGAAACACCATATATTTT.

Remarks on this clone: No DNA is shown, since the ends of the CDR3 on it are uncertain; the CDR3 is the one TCRdb lists. The rearrangement joins TRBV4-1 to TRBJ1-1; TRBD1 is the table's D call, not checked against the DNA. The CDR3 length equals 15 residues, ends included. The germline V gene has CDR1 MGHRA and CDR2 YSYEKL. The CDR3 sequence is CASSQGITGVPEAFF.

This clone appeared a few times. The rearrangement links TRBV7-6 to TRBJ2-3; D is possibly TRBD1 (5 bases). This CDR3 has 16 residues. Germline CDR1 is SGHVS and CDR2 is FNYEAQ. V lost 1 base and J 3 bases, leaving 14 bases between the germline ends. The CDR3, as DNA: TGTGCCAGCAGCTTAGGACAGTCGGCGAGGACAGATACGCAGTATTTT. Amino acid sequence: CASSLGQSARTDTQYF.

This chain connects TRBV6-5 to TRBJ2-7; D gene unclear. V shed 6 bases and J shed 5 bases, with 17 bases lying between them. CDR3 length equals 14 residues. Per the germline V gene, CDR1 is MNHEY and CDR2 is SVGAGI. The CDR3 nucleotides read TGTGCCAGCAGCCACCGGGTTTATACCCACGAGCAGTACTTC. Translation gives CASSHRVYTHEQYF.

The rearrangement uses TRBV9 and TRBJ1-2; D possibly corresponds to TRBD1 (6 bases). Trimming stripped 0 bases from V and 1 base from J, with 10 bases between. CDR3 size: 15 residues. Germline lookup yields CDR1 SGDLS and CDR2 YYNGEE. In nucleotides, the CDR3 is TGTGCCAGCAGCGTAGTAGGGGGATTTAACTATGGCTACACCTTC. This encodes CASSVVGGFNYGYTF.